This entry lists 25 T cell receptor beta chains sequenced from one sample in a study of T cell responses to AZD1222 COVID-19 vaccine. Produced via immunoSEQ multiplex PCR; TCRdb's table is partial and in-frame only. The data show 85,000 to 130,000 clones, 75% to 90% seen once. Sequencing used peripheral blood, obtained on day 0 of AZD1222 vaccination. The receptors were sampled from an adult in good health.

The chain uses TRBV10-3 and TRBJ2-1, with D unclear. V was pared by 10 bases and J by 9 bases, with 19 bases between. Germline V gives CDR1 ENHRY, CDR2 SYGVKD. The CDR3 sequence is 13 residues long. CDR3 sequence reads: CATSLLMVGEQFF. Here the CDR3 DNA reads TGTGCCACCTCCCTTCTAATGGTTGGTGAGCAGTTCTTC.

This sequence joins TRBV28 and TRBJ1-5; D unresolved. V lost 9 bases and J 3 bases, leaving 15 bases between the germline ends. This CDR3 comprises 14 residues. Germline-derived CDR1 and CDR2 are MDHEN and SYDVKM. The CDR3: CASKGGPFNQPQHF. The CDR3 DNA follows: TGTGCCAGTAAAGGAGGACCCTTCAATCAGCCCCAGCATTTT.

The CDR3, as DNA: TGTGCCAGCAGCCGTCAGACAGGGATCAACACCATATATTTT. Encoded protein: CASSRQTGINTIYF. This sequence joins TRBV3-1 (or the pseudogene TRBV3-2) and TRBJ1-3; 7 nucleotides align to TRBD1. Germline V lookup: CDR1 LGHDT, CDR2 YNNKEL (reference sequence). Trimming at V came to 4 bases and at J to 7 bases, leaving 7 bases not matched to a gene. The CDR3 length is 14 residues.

The J gene is TRBJ1-4, the V gene TRBV5-4; 7 bases match TRBD1. Unmatched junction bases numbered 7, after V lost 4 bases and J lost 1 base. The CDR3 has 16 amino acids. Germline V CDR1 and CDR2: SGHNT, YYREEE (reference sequence). In DNA form, the CDR3 reads TGTGCCAGCAGCCCCACAGGGGAAAGAACTAATGAAAAACTGTTTTTT. This sequence encodes CASSPTGERTNEKLFF.

The chain joins TRBV11-2 to TRBJ2-1; perhaps D is TRBD1 or TRBD2 (5 bases each). CDR3 length equals 11 residues. The V end was cut by 5 bases, the J end by 9 bases, with 8 bases between. Germline values: CDR1 SGHAT, CDR2 FQNNGV. CDR3 nucleotides: TGTGCCAGCAGCCCCGGGACTGAGCAGTTCTTC. Protein: CASSPGTEQFF.

The V call is TRBV7-9, the J call TRBJ1-2; D possibly corresponds to TRBD1 (5 bases). The CDR3 runs to 16 residues. V lost 0 bases, J lost 4 bases, and 15 bases lay in between. Germline V gene data show CDR1 as SEHNR and CDR2 as FQNEAQ (reference sequence). The CDR3 sequence is CASSLAVSPGAYGYTF. CDR3 coding DNA: TGTGCCAGCAGCTTAGCTGTTTCCCCCGGGGCCTATGGCTACACCTTC.

V usage is TRBV3-1 (or the pseudogene TRBV3-2) and J usage is TRBJ1-5; D possibly corresponds to TRBD1 (5 bases). CDR3 length: 14 residues. Trimming pared 0 bases from V and 6 bases from J, leaving 9 bases between. CDR1 is LGHDT, CDR2 YNNKEL, per germline (reference sequence). The CDR3 DNA follows: TGTGCCAGCAGCCAAGATGCGGGGGGTCAGCCCCAGCATTTT. As protein: CASSQDAGGQPQHF.

CDR3 amino acids: CASSILGLSYNSPLHF. The CDR3 coding sequence is TGTGCCAGTAGTATTTTAGGGTTGTCCTATAATTCACCCCTCCACTTT. The chain joins TRBV19 to TRBJ1-6, with unresolved D. Germline CDR1 LNHDA, CDR2 SQIVND (reference sequence). This CDR3 comprises 16 residues. V was cut by 3 bases and J by 1 base, with 10 bases left in between.

This clone showed up just a few times. The chain joins TRBV12-3 or TRBV12-4 to TRBJ1-1; no reliable D call. The CDR3 is 12 amino acids. Trimming removed 2 bases at V and 7 bases at J, with 8 bases between. CDR3 nucleotide sequence: TGTGCCAGCAGTTTAAGGTCAGATGAAGCTTTCTTT. Protein sequence: CASSLRSDEAFF.

The chain has TRBV9 and TRBJ2-1, with D possibly matching TRBD2 (5 bases). V shed 3 bases and J shed 0 bases, with 28 bases lying between them. The CDR3 totals 21 residues. Germline assignment: CDR1 SGDLS and CDR2 YYNGEE. In DNA, the CDR3 is TGTGCCAGCAGCGAAGCGGAACCGGGAATAGTCACCTTTAGCTCCTACAATGAGCAGTTCTTC. It encodes CASSEAEPGIVTFSSYNEQFF.

This chain uses TRBV30 with TRBJ1-1; no clear D. V dropped 4 bases and J dropped 4 bases, with 13 bases sitting between them. The CDR3 consists of 13 residues. CDR1 GTSNPN and CDR2 SVGIG come from the germline V gene (reference sequence). This CDR3 reads CAWTGDLFTEAFF. The CDR3 nucleotides are TGTGCCTGGACTGGGGATCTATTCACTGAAGCTTTCTTT.

The chain couples TRBV11-1 to TRBJ1-6; D is unclear. From germline, CDR1 is SGHAT and CDR2 FQDESV (reference sequence). This CDR3 contains 13 residues. V shed 4 bases and J shed 10 bases, with 11 bases lying between them. This chain's CDR3 is CASSSTPLSPLHF. The CDR3 DNA sequence: TGTGCCAGCAGCTCTACCCCTTTATCACCCCTCCACTTT.

The rearrangement joins TRBV4-3 to TRBJ2-2; 11 bases align to TRBD2. There are 17 residues in the CDR3. V gave up 1 base and J gave up 7 bases; unmatched junction bases: 8. Germline assignment: CDR1 LGHNA and CDR2 YSLEER. The CDR3 loop is CASSQGALAGGFGELFF. In nucleotides, the CDR3 is TGCGCCAGCAGCCAAGGGGCATTAGCGGGAGGGTTCGGGGAGCTGTTTTTT.

The chain couples TRBV9 to TRBJ1-3; D gene uncertain. Germline CDR1 and CDR2: SGDLS and YYNGEE. V dropped 4 bases and J dropped 0 bases, with 8 bases sitting between them. The CDR3 sequence is 14 residues long. CDR3 bases: TGTGCCAGCAGCCTCAGCTTCTCTGGAAACACCATATATTTT. As protein: CASSLSFSGNTIYF.

The CDR3, as DNA: TGTGCCAGCAGTTCCCCGGGGCCCACCTACGAGCAGTACTTC. Protein: CASSSPGPTYEQYF. The gene calls are TRBV27 and TRBJ2-7; D may correspond to TRBD1 or TRBD2 (5 bases each). V was clipped by 4 bases and J by 2 bases, with 12 bases between them. The V gene's germline CDR1 is MNHEY and CDR2 SMNVEV (reference sequence). This CDR3 contains 14 residues.

The J gene is TRBJ1-5, the V gene TRBV6-5; unclear D gene. Looked up from germline, CDR1 is MNHEY and CDR2 is SVGAGI. Between the trimmed V and J ends, which lost 2 bases and 0 bases, there was a span of 5 bases. CDR3 length: 14 amino acids. This CDR3 is CASSYADSNQPQHF. In DNA, the CDR3 is TGTGCCAGCAGTTACGCGGATAGCAATCAGCCCCAGCATTTT.

The chain employs TRBV6-5 and TRBJ2-6; unclear D gene. The CDR3 covers 14 residues. Trimming shortened V by 8 bases and J by 2 bases, and 10 bases separated the two germline ends. Germline CDR1 and CDR2: MNHEY and SVGAGI. CDR3 bases: TGTGCCAGCGCCCTCGGGCCTGGGGCCAACGTCCTGACTTTC. It specifies CASALGPGANVLTF.

DNA for the CDR3: TGTGCCAGCAGCCTAGGACAGAACACTGAAGCTTTCTTT. Protein sequence: CASSLGQNTEAFF. The chain joins TRBV3-1 (or the pseudogene TRBV3-2) to TRBJ1-1; tentative D call: TRBD1 (5 bases). CDR1 is LGHDT and CDR2 is YNNKEL in the germline V gene (reference sequence). This CDR3 spans 13 amino acids. The V gene lost 4 bases and the J gene lost 1 base, with 7 bases spanning the gap.

The count of this clone is one. J is TRBJ2-1 and V is TRBV5-6; 11 positions agree with TRBD2. Per germline, CDR1 SGHDT and CDR2 YYEEEE. The CDR3 loop spans 14 amino acids. The ends lost 5 bases at V and 7 bases at J; junction bases unmatched: 5. The CDR3 loop reads CASRGLAENNEQFF. In DNA form, the CDR3 reads TGTGCCAGCAGGGGACTAGCGGAGAATAATGAGCAGTTCTTC.

This chain joins TRBV9 and TRBJ2-1; 9 bases map to TRBD1. The CDR3 runs 16 residues. The germline CDR1 and CDR2 sequences are SGDLS and YYNGEE. V shed 0 bases and J 4 bases; nucleotides not matched to a gene: 5. CDR3 coding DNA: TGTGCCAGCAGCGTAGATGGACAGGGGAGGTACAATGAGCAGTTCTTC. This sequence encodes CASSVDGQGRYNEQFF. Supplemented by reference TRBV9 and TRBJ2-1, the full variable domain reads DSGVTQTPKHLITATGQRVTLRCSPRSGDLSVYWYQQSLDQGLQFLIQYYNGEERAKGNILERFSAQQFPDLHSELNLSSLELGDSALYFCASSVDGQGRYNEQFFGPGTRLTVL.

The chain uses TRBV5-4 and TRBJ1-1, with D uncertain. This CDR3 is 13 amino acids long. Trimming took 0 bases from V and 4 from J, leaving 7 bases between them. Germline CDR1 and CDR2: SGHNT and YYREEE (reference sequence). The CDR3 protein is CASSLVWGTEAFF. The CDR3 bases are TGTGCCAGCAGCTTGGTTTGGGGCACTGAAGCTTTCTTT.

V and J are TRBV11-2 and TRBJ1-1, with TRBD1 matching 7 bases. The CDR3 loop spans 15 amino acids. V was pared by 5 bases and J by 4 bases, with 10 bases of the junction left unmatched. CDR1 SGHAT and CDR2 FQNNGV come from the germline V gene. The chain's CDR3 is CASSLRPTGFTEAFF. In nucleotides, the CDR3 is TGTGCCAGCAGCCTAAGACCGACAGGGTTCACTGAAGCTTTCTTT.

The chain employs TRBV4-3 and TRBJ2-7; the match to TRBD2 covers 9 bases. CDR1 is LGHNA and CDR2 is YSLEER in the germline V gene. There are 17 residues in the CDR3. J lost 3 bases, V lost 0 bases, and 9 bases had no gene match. DNA of the CDR3: TGCGCCAGCAGCCAAGATCATCAGCGGGAGGTCGTCTACGAGCAGTACTTC. The encoded protein is CASSQDHQREVVYEQYF.

This clone occurred once. This chain connects TRBV6-5 to TRBJ1-2; 8 bases are a match to TRBD1. J gave up 3 bases and V 6 bases, and 6 bases lay outside the gene matches. This CDR3 comprises 14 residues. Germline V CDR1 and CDR2: MNHEY, SVGAGI. CDR3 DNA: TGTGCCAGCAGCTTGGACAGGGCCGACTATGGCTACACCTTC. Translated: CASSLDRADYGYTF.

The chain recombines TRBV7-3 with TRBJ2-7, with no clear D. The V end lost 5 bases, the J end lost 0 bases, and 11 bases lay between the germline ends. The germline CDR1 and CDR2 sequences are SGHTA and FQGTGA. This CDR3 is 14 amino acids long. The DNA of the CDR3 is TGTGCCAGCAGCCCCCAGGCAGCCTCCTACGAGCAGTACTTC. Translation: CASSPQAASYEQYF.